Following are 32 T cell receptor beta chains from one sample sequenced in a study of shared clonotypes between healthy human individuals. Method: immunoSEQ multiplex PCR; TCRdb's copy keeps in-frame clones and lacks some. The repertoire includes roughly 2,000,000 clones, roughly 95% of them detected once, and approximately 1.2% sits in the top ten. It was CD45RO-negative cells, positively selected for CCR7, that made up naive CD8 cells, with terminally differentiated effector memory CD45RA+ cells excluded. Sequenced sample: naive CD8+ T cells sorted from blood. These TCRs come from a man aged 18 to 30 in good health.

In its sample, this clone was seen once. This sample includes further DNA sequences coding for the same CDR3. The rearrangement uses TRBV9 and TRBJ1-1; perhaps TRBD1 as D (5 bases). Germline V CDR1 and CDR2: SGDLS, YYNGEE. Between the trimmed V and J ends, which lost 4 bases and 1 base, there was a span of 8 bases. There are 13 residues in the CDR3. The CDR3, as DNA: TGTGCCAGCAGCCAGGGCGGGAACACTGAAGCTTTCTTT. It specifies CASSQGGNTEAFF.

J is TRBJ2-7 and V is TRBV7-9, with D maybe TRBD2 (6 bases). Between the trimmed V and J ends, which lost 5 bases and 4 bases, there was a span of 15 bases. Per germline, CDR1 SEHNR and CDR2 FQNEAQ (reference sequence). The CDR3 runs 14 residues. CDR3 amino acids: CASSQDRGGYEQYF. CDR3 DNA sequence: TGTGCCAGCAGCCAGGACCGAGGAGGGTACGAGCAGTACTTC.

J is TRBJ1-1 and V is TRBV20-1; D remains ambiguous. Germline V CDR1 and CDR2: DFQATT, SNEGSKA (reference sequence). This CDR3 is built from 11 residues. This chain's CDR3 is CSTEQNTEAFF. The CDR3 DNA reads as TGCAGCACCGAACAGAACACTGAAGCTTTCTTT.

The chain combines TRBV29-1 with TRBJ2-3, with 9 bases aligning to TRBD2. CDR1 is SQVTM, CDR2 ANQGSEA, per germline. The CDR3 has 15 residues. The J segment lost 6 bases and the V segment lost 1 base, leaving 8 bases of the junction unmatched. CDR3 residues: CSVEGGTSTWDTQYF. CDR3 in DNA: TGCAGCGTTGAAGGAGGGACTAGCACTTGGGATACGCAGTATTTT.

This clone was found once. The chain joins TRBV10-2 to TRBJ2-7; D might be TRBD1 or TRBD2, each matching 5 bases. The CDR3 consists of 14 residues. The V and J ends lost 6 bases and 0 bases respectively, with 12 bases between them. Germline V gene sequence: CDR1 WSHSY, CDR2 SAAADI. CDR3 in DNA: TGCGCCAGCAGGTCCGGGACGAACTCCTACGAGCAGTACTTC. Its translation is CASRSGTNSYEQYF.

The CDR3: CASSRDRGDEQYF. Written as DNA, the CDR3 is TGCGCCAGCAGCCGGGACAGGGGCGACGAGCAGTACTTC. The gene calls are TRBV4-3 and TRBJ2-7; 10 bases are shared with TRBD1. This CDR3 comprises 13 residues. V dropped 4 bases and J dropped 5; count of bases not matched to a gene: 2. From germline, CDR1 is LGHNA and CDR2 YSLEER.

This clone has a handful of counts. The V gene is TRBV30, the J gene TRBJ1-1; no definite D call. V lost 0 bases and J lost 0, with 5 bases in between. This CDR3 is built from 13 residues. CDR1 GTSNPN and CDR2 SVGIG come from the germline V gene (reference sequence). The CDR3 here is CAWSVHMNTEAFF. The CDR3, as DNA: TGTGCCTGGAGTGTACATATGAACACTGAAGCTTTCTTT.

V is TRBV30 and J is TRBJ2-3; perhaps TRBD1 as D (5 bases). Per germline, CDR1 GTSNPN and CDR2 SVGIG (reference sequence). The ends were cut back, 5 bases at V and 0 bases at J, with 9 bases in the middle. The CDR3 has 13 amino acids. CDR3 nucleotides: TGTGCCTGGGAAGGACATAGCACAGATACGCAGTATTTT. It is translated as CAWEGHSTDTQYF.

This chain uses TRBV7-9 with TRBJ2-7; no clear D. The CDR3 runs to 14 residues. V was clipped by 0 bases and J by 7 bases, with 13 bases between them. The germline V gene encodes CDR1 SEHNR and CDR2 FQNEAQ (reference sequence). The CDR3 loop reads CASSLAGSAAEQYF. CDR3 sequence (DNA): TGTGCCAGCAGCTTAGCGGGCTCCGCCGCAGAGCAGTACTTC.

This clone was observed a single time. This sequence joins TRBV7-9 and TRBJ1-4; possible D gene TRBD1, 5 bases. Germline CDR1 SEHNR, CDR2 FQNEAQ (reference sequence). Trimming pared 4 bases from V and 8 bases from J, leaving 17 bases between. The CDR3 covers 15 residues. The CDR3 sequence: CASSSEIQVREKLFF. The DNA for the CDR3 is TGTGCCAGCAGCTCTGAGATACAGGTGCGGGAAAAACTGTTTTTT.

The chain is built from TRBV7-9 and TRBJ1-1, with a tentative D call TRBD1 (5 bases). Trimming removed 3 bases from V and 3 bases from J, with 17 bases in between. CDR1 SEHNR and CDR2 FQNEAQ come from the germline V gene (reference sequence). The CDR3 is made up of 16 amino acids. CDR3 loop: CASSFPRETGDTEAFF. CDR3 DNA sequence: TGTGCCAGCAGCTTCCCCCGGGAAACAGGAGACACTGAAGCTTTCTTT.

About this clone itself: Other nucleotide sequences in the sample specify the same CDR3. J is TRBJ1-1 and V is TRBV7-9, with no clear D. Germline V gene data show CDR1 as SEHNR and CDR2 as FQNEAQ (reference sequence). This CDR3 is 12 amino acids long. The germline V and J ends were trimmed by 1 base and 5 bases, with 5 bases remaining between them. CDR3 residues: CASSLESTEAFF. CDR3 coding DNA: TGTGCCAGCAGCTTAGAGAGTACTGAAGCTTTCTTT.

In the case of this clone: Other nucleotide sequences from this sample produce the same CDR3. V usage is TRBV6-1 and J usage is TRBJ2-7, with D possibly matching TRBD2 (5 bases). The V end lost 5 bases, the J end lost 0 bases, and 11 bases lay between the germline ends. From germline, CDR1 is MNHNS and CDR2 SASEGT. The CDR3 spans 14 residues. For the CDR3, the DNA is TGTGCCAGCAGTCCCCGGGGATCCTCCTACGAGCAGTACTTC. Residues: CASSPRGSSYEQYF.

The gene calls are TRBV7-8 and TRBJ2-5; 8 bases are shared with TRBD2. Germline loops: CDR1 SGHVS, CDR2 FQNEAQ. The ends lost 5 bases at V and 2 bases at J; junction bases unmatched: 16. The CDR3 consists of 18 residues. CDR3 DNA sequence: TGTGCCAGCAGCCAAGAGATCTCCGGGACTAGGGTACAAGAGACCCAGTACTTC. Its translation is CASSQEISGTRVQETQYF.

This clone has only one observation. This chain connects TRBV11-2 to TRBJ2-3, with 11 bases identical to TRBD2. V gave up 5 bases and J gave up 4 bases; unmatched junction bases: 8. This CDR3 has 16 residues. Per germline, CDR1 SGHAT and CDR2 FQNNGV. The CDR3 DNA reads as TGTGCCAGCAGCCCAATAGCGGGAGGGCCCCCAGATACGCAGTATTTT. Its protein is CASSPIAGGPPDTQYF.

This chain joins TRBV27 and TRBJ2-1, with a possible D match to TRBD2 (6 bases). The CDR3 is 14 amino acids. Per the germline V gene, CDR1 is MNHEY and CDR2 is SMNVEV (reference sequence). Deletions cut 8 bases from V and 5 bases from J, with 16 bases between. CDR3 bases: TGTGCCAGCTTAAGCATCGGCGGGGACAATGAGCAGTTCTTC. Its translation is CASLSIGGDNEQFF.

This chain joins TRBV5-1 and TRBJ2-1; 11 bases match TRBD2. V gave up 0 bases and J gave up 0 bases; unmatched junction bases: 11. CDR1 is SGHRS, CDR2 YFSETQ, per germline. This CDR3 is built from 20 residues. CDR3 amino acids: CASSLGLAGPAARSYNEQFF. Written as DNA, the CDR3 is TGCGCCAGCAGCTTGGGACTAGCGGGACCTGCCGCCCGCTCCTACAATGAGCAGTTCTTC.

This chain joins TRBV5-1 and TRBJ2-1; TRBD2 matches at 7 bases. Germline CDR1 reads SGHRS; CDR2 reads YFSETQ. CDR3 size: 15 residues. V shed 3 bases, J shed 8 bases, and the junction held 11 bases outside the gene matches. CDR3 nucleotides: TGCGCCAGCAGCTCTCTTGCGGGAGTTCGGGATGAGCAGTTCTTC. Protein sequence: CASSSLAGVRDEQFF.

V usage is TRBV27 and J usage is TRBJ1-3; D not certain. With 5 bases removed from V and 8 bases from J, the gap between germline ends came to 22 bases. The CDR3 covers 16 residues. Per germline, CDR1 MNHEY and CDR2 SMNVEV (reference sequence). CDR3 loop: CASSTSGALASDTIYF. CDR3 DNA: TGTGCCAGCAGTACCTCGGGCGCATTAGCTTCGGACACCATATATTTT.

The chain carries TRBV6-5 and TRBJ2-3, with 9 bases that match TRBD2. From germline, CDR1 is MNHEY and CDR2 SVGAGI. This CDR3 spans 16 amino acids. With 0 bases clipped from V and 5 bases from J, the junction kept 6 bases outside the gene matches. The CDR3 bases are TGTGCCAGCAGTTACTCGATAGCGGGGGTGAAAGATACGCAGTATTTT. Its translation is CASSYSIAGVKDTQYF.

This clone has a single count. DNA of the CDR3: TGTGCCAGCAGTTCCCTTAGCGGGAGCTATGGAGAGACCCAGTACTTC. Translated: CASSSLSGSYGETQYF. V is TRBV6-6 and J is TRBJ2-5; TRBD2 matches 9 bases. This CDR3 region has 16 residues. With 4 bases clipped from V and 4 bases from J, the junction kept 10 bases outside the gene matches. Germline CDR1 reads MNHNY; CDR2 reads SVGAGI (reference sequence).

Points on this clone: Additional DNA sequences in this sample encode the identical CDR3. This chain joins TRBV6-5 and TRBJ2-1; the match to TRBD2 covers 8 bases. The CDR3 is 16 residues long. Germline values: CDR1 MNHEY, CDR2 SVGAGI. V lost 0 bases and J lost 2; bases outside the gene matches: 3. In nucleotides, the CDR3 is TGTGCCAGCAGTTACTCTAGCGGGGAAACCTACAATGAGCAGTTCTTC. Amino acid sequence: CASSYSSGETYNEQFF.

V and J are TRBV29-1 and TRBJ2-1; 9 bases align to TRBD2. Unmatched junction bases numbered 14, after V lost 8 bases and J lost 0 bases. The CDR3 loop spans 17 amino acids. CDR1 and CDR2 (germline): SQVTM, ANQGSEA. The CDR3 spells CSPRGGRAWSSYNEQFF. In nucleotides, the CDR3 is TGCAGCCCCCGTGGCGGGAGGGCCTGGAGCTCCTACAATGAGCAGTTCTTC.

V is TRBV27 and J is TRBJ1-1; no clear D gene. From germline, CDR1 is MNHEY and CDR2 SMNVEV (reference sequence). This CDR3 spans 13 amino acids. V was trimmed by 3 bases and J by 0 bases, leaving 5 bases between them. CDR3 sequence (DNA): TGTGCCAGCAGTTTCATTATGAACACTGAAGCTTTCTTT. Protein: CASSFIMNTEAFF.

Of note for this clone: Other nucleotide sequences from this sample produce the same CDR3. CDR3 region: CASSLWGNEQFF. For the CDR3, the DNA is TGTGCCAGCAGTTTGTGGGGAAATGAGCAGTTCTTC. This chain uses TRBV27 with TRBJ2-1, with D hard to call. This CDR3 comprises 12 residues. Germline assignment: CDR1 MNHEY and CDR2 SMNVEV (reference sequence). V was shortened by 3 bases and J by 7 bases, with 7 bases between the two germline ends.

This chain uses TRBV5-4 with TRBJ2-7; D call uncertain. Germline-derived CDR1 and CDR2 are SGHNT and YYREEE (reference sequence). The CDR3 totals 13 residues. V lost 0 bases to trimming and J lost 7 bases, with 11 bases between them. The CDR3 DNA reads as TGTGCCAGCAGCTTGGGGTCACTCGGGGAGCAGTACTTC. Translating gives CASSLGSLGEQYF. The full variable domain, completed using reference TRBV5-4 and TRBJ2-7, is ETGVTQSPTHLIKTRGQQVTLRCSSQSGHNTVSWYQQALGQGPQFIFQYYREEENGRGNFPPRFSGLQFPNYSSELNVNALELDDSALYLCASSLGSLGEQYFGPGTRLTVT.

DNA of the CDR3: TGCGCCAGCAGTACCGTAAACTATGGCTACACCTTC. Amino acids: CASSTVNYGYTF. The chain is built from TRBV4-1 and TRBJ1-2; D is unresolved. Germline V gene data show CDR1 as MGHRA and CDR2 as YSYEKL. Trimming pared 6 bases from V and 2 bases from J, leaving 7 bases between. The CDR3 extends over 12 amino acids.

The chain links TRBV10-2 to TRBJ2-6; D unclear. The ends were cut back, 1 base at V and 2 bases at J, with 6 bases in the middle. The CDR3 covers 15 residues. Germline V gene data show CDR1 as WSHSY and CDR2 as SAAADI. CDR3 protein: CASSEFLTGANVLTF. DNA for the CDR3: TGCGCCAGCAGTGAGTTTTTAACTGGGGCCAACGTCCTGACTTTC.

CDR3 amino acids: CASSVYPGKENTEAFF. In DNA form, the CDR3 reads TGTGCCAGCAGCGTCTACCCGGGGAAGGAGAACACTGAAGCTTTCTTT. The gene calls are TRBV9 and TRBJ1-1; no clear D gene. The CDR3 sequence is 16 residues long. V lost 2 bases and J 1 base, leaving 15 bases between the germline ends. Looked up from germline, CDR1 is SGDLS and CDR2 is YYNGEE. Based on the CDR3 plus reference TRBV9 and TRBJ1-1, the full variable domain is DSGVTQTPKHLITATGQRVTLRCSPRSGDLSVYWYQQSLDQGLQFLIQYYNGEERAKGNILERFSAQQFPDLHSELNLSSLELGDSALYFCASSVYPGKENTEAFFGQGTRLTVV.

This CDR3 is CATSRDLGRGDYEQYF. The CDR3, as DNA: TGTGCCACCAGCAGAGATCTAGGCAGGGGGGACTACGAGCAGTACTTC. The J gene is TRBJ2-7, the V gene TRBV15; TRBD1 is a possible D gene (7 bases). With 0 bases removed from V and 3 bases from J, the gap between germline ends came to 15 bases. Germline V CDR1 and CDR2: LNHNV, YYDKDF (reference sequence). The CDR3 has 16 residues.

The chain has TRBV5-1 and TRBJ1-3; D remains unclear. Germline V gives CDR1 SGHRS, CDR2 YFSETQ. The V end was cut by 0 bases, the J end by 0 bases, with 7 bases between. The CDR3 is 15 residues long. The CDR3 is CASSLDGYSGNTIYF. DNA for the CDR3: TGCGCCAGCAGCTTGGACGGTTACTCTGGAAACACCATATATTTT.

The V call is TRBV5-6, the J call TRBJ2-1, with 7 bases matching TRBD1. CDR3 size: 14 residues. The germline V gene has CDR1 SGHDT and CDR2 YYEEEE. Trimming at V came to 4 bases and at J to 9 bases, leaving 10 bases not matched to a gene. In DNA, the CDR3 is TGTGCCAGCAGCCTTCGACAGGGAATGACTGAGCAGTTCTTC. Translating gives CASSLRQGMTEQFF.